These 18 T cell receptor beta chains were sequenced from one sample in a study of blood T cell repertoires in COVID-19. The assay was immunoSEQ multiplex PCR, and TCRdb's table has in-frame clones only and misses some. The sample has some 280,000 clones; around 81% are singletons. The sequencing input was peripheral blood. The receptors stem from a woman aged 50 to 60 with active or convalescent COVID-19.

The chain links TRBV4-1 to TRBJ1-1, with 8 nucleotides matching TRBD1. There are 16 residues in the CDR3. V lost 3 bases, J lost 7 bases, and 13 bases stayed unmatched. Per the germline V gene, CDR1 is MGHRA and CDR2 is YSYEKL. CDR3 in DNA: TGCGCCAGCAGCCATCCCCGACAGGGGAGATTTGGTGAAGCTTTCTTT. Translating gives CASSHPRQGRFGEAFF.

This chain connects TRBV14 to TRBJ2-6; TRBD1 agrees at 8 bases. Germline V gives CDR1 SGHDN, CDR2 FVKESK. J gave up 2 bases and V 4 bases, and 4 bases lay outside the gene matches. CDR3 size: 16 residues. The CDR3 is CASSRRTGTGANVLTF. The CDR3 DNA is TGTGCCAGCAGCCGCCGGACAGGGACTGGGGCCAACGTCCTGACTTTC.

This sequence joins TRBV9 and TRBJ2-2; 9 bases agree with TRBD2. V lost 1 base to trimming and J lost 3 bases; unmatched junction nucleotides: 4. The CDR3 sequence is 16 residues long. The germline gives CDR1 SGDLS, CDR2 YYNGEE. Written as DNA, the CDR3 is TGTGCCAGCAGCGTACAAGGACTAGCGTACACCGGGGAGCTGTTTTTT. The encoded protein is CASSVQGLAYTGELFF.

The chain uses TRBV4-1 and TRBJ2-7; possible D gene TRBD2, 7 bases. The CDR3 contains 16 residues. With 4 bases removed from V and 2 bases from J, the gap between germline ends came to 18 bases. The germline gives CDR1 MGHRA, CDR2 YSYEKL. CDR3 DNA: TGCGCCAGCAGCCTCACCTCGGGGGGCATCCCCTACGAGCAGTACTTC. Encoded protein: CASSLTSGGIPYEQYF.

V usage is TRBV6-4 and J usage is TRBJ2-1; 10 bases are a match to TRBD2. Looked up from germline, CDR1 is MRHNA and CDR2 is SNTAGT. The CDR3 consists of 16 residues. Trimming cost V 3 bases and J 4 bases; bases outside gene matches: 6. Here the CDR3 reads CASSELAGALYNEQFF. In DNA, the CDR3 is TGTGCCAGCAGTGAGCTAGCGGGGGCCCTATACAATGAGCAGTTCTTC.

The V and J genes are TRBV5-5 and TRBJ2-2, with D maybe TRBD1 (5 bases). The germline gives CDR1 SGHKS, CDR2 YYEKEE (reference sequence). The CDR3 spans 13 residues. V was pared by 2 bases and J by 7 bases, with 9 bases between. This CDR3 reads CASSLDRIGELFF. The DNA for the CDR3 is TGTGCCAGCAGCTTAGACAGAATCGGGGAGCTGTTTTTT.

The chain recombines TRBV3-1 (or the pseudogene TRBV3-2) with TRBJ1-3, with D unresolved. Trimming pared 1 base from V and 0 bases from J, leaving 10 bases between. The CDR3 sequence is 16 residues long. CDR1 is LGHDT and CDR2 is YNNKEL in the germline V gene (reference sequence). As DNA, the CDR3 is TGTGCCAGCAGCCAAGGAAACGGACTCTCTGGAAACACCATATATTTT. Translation: CASSQGNGLSGNTIYF.

The rearrangement uses TRBV10-3 and TRBJ2-5; D may be TRBD1 (6 bases). The ends were cut back, 7 bases at V and 1 base at J, with 13 bases in the middle. Germline-derived CDR1 and CDR2 are ENHRY and SYGVKD. The CDR3 loop spans 14 amino acids. The CDR3 nucleotides read TGTGCCATCACGGACAGCCTTTTCCAAGAGACCCAGTACTTC. As protein: CAITDSLFQETQYF.

V and J are TRBV7-2 and TRBJ2-5; perhaps TRBD2 as D (6 bases). The CDR3 has 13 amino acids. CDR1 is SGHTA, CDR2 FQGNSA, per germline. The V end lost 3 bases, the J end lost 5 bases, and 10 bases lay between the germline ends. DNA of the CDR3: TGTGCCAGCAGCTTGGGGGGTTGGGAGACCCAGTACTTC. Amino acids: CASSLGGWETQYF.

The chain recombines TRBV5-6 with TRBJ2-5; D is uncertain. Between the trimmed V and J ends, which lost 3 bases and 2 bases, there was a span of 17 bases. The CDR3 contains 16 residues. The germline gives CDR1 SGHDT, CDR2 YYEEEE. As DNA, the CDR3 is TGTGCCAGCAGCTCACTCGGTCAACGCCAACAAGAGACCCAGTACTTC. This translates into CASSSLGQRQQETQYF.

V and J are TRBV12-3 or TRBV12-4 and TRBJ1-2; no firm D call. The CDR3 sequence is 12 residues long. V dropped 2 bases and J dropped 4 bases, with 5 bases sitting between them. The CDR3 here is CASSLFRYGYTF. In DNA form, the CDR3 reads TGTGCCAGCAGTTTATTTCGCTATGGCTACACCTTC.

The chain couples TRBV13 to TRBJ2-1; D unclear. Trimming took off 5 bases at V and 3 bases at J, with 5 bases between the two ends. The CDR3 is 12 amino acids. Germline assignment: CDR1 PRHDT and CDR2 FYEKMQ (reference sequence). CDR3 nucleotide sequence: TGTGCCAGCAGCCACTACTACAATGAGCAGTTCTTC. It is translated as CASSHYYNEQFF.

The rearrangement joins TRBV5-1 to TRBJ2-2, with a possible D match to TRBD2 (6 bases). In germline, CDR1 is SGHRS, CDR2 YFSETQ. V shed 4 bases and J shed 1 base, with 17 bases lying between them. This CDR3 is 17 amino acids long. In nucleotides, the CDR3 is TGCGCCAGCAGCCCCATTCCCACGGGGGAGAACACCGGGGAGCTGTTTTTT. Protein sequence: CASSPIPTGENTGELFF.

The V gene is TRBV19, the J gene TRBJ2-5; TRBD1 matches at 7 bases. V lost 3 bases, J lost 2 bases, and 3 bases stayed unmatched. The CDR3 length is 14 residues. Germline V lookup: CDR1 LNHDA, CDR2 SQIVND (reference sequence). The CDR3 sequence: CASSIWGQQETQYF. CDR3 DNA: TGTGCCAGTAGTATTTGGGGACAGCAAGAGACCCAGTACTTC.

This clone was observed once. The V gene is TRBV28, the J gene TRBJ1-5; possibly TRBD1 for D (5 bases). Trimming took off 6 bases at V and 4 bases at J, with 10 bases between the two ends. The germline gives CDR1 MDHEN, CDR2 SYDVKM. This CDR3 has 13 amino acids. CDR3 protein: CASRWGGNQPQHF. The CDR3 coding sequence is TGTGCCAGCAGGTGGGGGGGAAATCAGCCCCAGCATTTT.

The chain couples TRBV19 to TRBJ2-7, with TRBD1 matching over 10 bases. CDR3 length: 15 amino acids. Looked up from germline, CDR1 is LNHDA and CDR2 is SQIVND (reference sequence). Unmatched junction bases numbered 5, after V lost 4 bases and J lost 2 bases. For the CDR3, the DNA is TGTGCCAGTAGTAGTCCGGGACAGGGGACCTACGAGCAGTACTTC. Encoded protein: CASSSPGQGTYEQYF.

The CDR3 region has the DNA TGCGCCAGCAGCCAACGGACCCCGACCAGACTAGCTGGGGCCAACGTCCTGACTTTC. Encoded protein: CASSQRTPTRLAGANVLTF. The chain uses TRBV4-1 and TRBJ2-6; D may be TRBD2 (6 bases). V lost 2 bases and J 2 bases, leaving 19 bases between the germline ends. CDR3 length equals 19 residues. Germline V gives CDR1 MGHRA, CDR2 YSYEKL.

In DNA, the CDR3 is TGCGCCAGCAATTCCCCCCCCCGCGTCGAGCAGTACTTC. Translation gives CASNSPPRVEQYF. The rearrangement links TRBV23-1 to TRBJ2-7, with no clear D. TRBV23-1 is known as an ORF, though its function is uncertain. Deletions cut 7 bases from V and 6 bases from J, with 16 bases between. The CDR3 loop spans 13 amino acids.